A selection of T cell receptor beta chains follows, all from one sample in a study of graft-versus-host responses after intestinal transplantation. Only in-frame clones appear in the TCRdb table, and some are missing; sequencing was by immunoSEQ multiplex PCR. Of tens of thousands of clones listed, 91% are singletons. Their antigen targets remain unknown. This material consisted of unstimulated CD4+ T cells sorted from spleen or lymph node cells, taken before intestinal transplant. These receptor sequences come from a human donor who received an intestinal transplant. Each CDR3 is given with its conserved first and last residue. The D gene is left open where the match is weak. Rows give clone size only sometimes, using once, few, many, or a class for an expanded clone.

J,D,V,size,DNA,CDR3
TRBJ2-7,NA,TRBV27,few,TGTGCCAGCAGTTTAGGTGGGGGGTCTCTATACGAGCAGTACTTC,CASSLGGGSLYEQYF
TRBJ1-1,NA,TRBV10-2,NA,TGCGCCAGCAACTCTGTACGGAACACTGAAGCTTTCTTT,CASNSVRNTEAFF
TRBJ2-7,NA,TRBV7-2,NA,TGTGCCAGCAGCTTTGGGGGCAGAACCTACGAGCAGTACTTC,CASSFGGRTYEQYF
TRBJ2-5,TRBD2,TRBV7-2,NA,TGTGCCAGCAGCCAAGCTCCGGGGGGGCCTTTCCTCCGCGAGACCCAGTACTTC,CASSQAPGGPFLRETQYF
TRBJ1-2,TRBD1,TRBV7-8,NA,TGTGCCAGCAGCTTAGCGCAGGGGGGAGGCTACACCTTC,CASSLAQGGGYTF
TRBJ1-1,TRBD1,TRBV9,NA,TGTGCCAGCAGCGTAGCTAGTACAGGGGGACGACCTGAAGCTTTCTTT,CASSVASTGGRPEAFF
TRBJ2-7,TRBD2,TRBV2,NA,TGTGCCACTCCGGGAGGGCGGGTTCCATCCTACGAGCAGTACTTC,CATPGGRVPSYEQYF
TRBJ2-1,TRBD2,TRBV29-1,NA,TGCAGCGTTGAAGGCGGGGGGGCCTACAATGAGCAGTTCTTC,CSVEGGGAYNEQFF
TRBJ1-3,TRBD1,TRBV19,NA,TGTGCCAGTATCACAACAGGGGCCTCTGGAAACACCATATATTTT,CASITTGASGNTIYF
TRBJ1-1,NA,TRBV11-3,NA,TGTGCCAGCAGCTTAGTGGGAACGGGGAATGAAGCTTTCTTT,CASSLVGTGNEAFF
TRBJ1-1,TRBD1,TRBV19,NA,TGTGCCAGTAGTCCGTACAGGGGGCCCTTGAACACTGAAGCTTTCTTT,CASSPYRGPLNTEAFF
TRBJ2-3,TRBD1,TRBV7-9,NA,TGTGCCAGCAGCTTAGAAAGGGGGCGTGCAGATACGCAGTATTTT,CASSLERGRADTQYF
TRBJ1-2,TRBD1,TRBV10-3,NA,TGTGCCATCAGTGAACCCCCGACAGGGAACTATGGCTACACCTTC,CAISEPPTGNYGYTF
TRBJ1-2,NA,TRBV19,NA,TGTGCCAGTAGTAGGATAGGCCCAAGGGGATTCTATGGCTACACCTTC,CASSRIGPRGFYGYTF
TRBJ2-7,NA,TRBV7-2,NA,TGTGCCAGCAGCTTAGAACGGGGTGGGCAGTACTTC,CASSLERGGQYF
TRBJ1-1,TRBD1,TRBV5-1,once,TGCGCCAGCAGCCCGGGGACAGGGAACACTGAAGCTTTCTTT,CASSPGTGNTEAFF
TRBJ2-1,NA,TRBV19,NA,TGTGCCAGTAGTATAGTCCCTAATGAGCAGTTCTTC,CASSIVPNEQFF
TRBJ2-3,TRBD2,TRBV5-1,NA,TGCGCCAGCAGCTGGCAGGGACTAGCGGGCACAGATACGCAGTATTTT,CASSWQGLAGTDTQYF
TRBJ2-7,TRBD2,TRBV15,NA,TGTGCCACCAGCAGAGATGCGGGGGACCACTACGAGCAGTACTTC,CATSRDAGDHYEQYF
TRBJ2-7,TRBD2,TRBV18,NA,TGTGCCAGCTCAGGACTAGCGGGGGCGCAGGGCGAGCAGTACTTC,CASSGLAGAQGEQYF
TRBJ2-5,TRBD2,TRBV7-2,NA,TGTGCCAGCAGCCGGGGGGTTAAAGAGACCCAGTACTTC,CASSRGVKETQYF
TRBJ1-5,TRBD1,TRBV10-3,NA,TGTGCCATCAGTGGGACAGGGGGCAATCAGCCCCAGCATTTT,CAISGTGGNQPQHF
TRBJ1-5,TRBD1,TRBV6-1,NA,TGTGCCAGCGCGGGACAGCCCAATCAGCCCCAGCATTTT,CASAGQPNQPQHF
TRBJ1-5,NA,TRBV28,NA,TGTGCCAGTCAGGGCCCCCATAGCAATCAGCCCCAGCATTTT,CASQGPHSNQPQHF
TRBJ2-5,TRBD1,TRBV30,NA,TGTGCCTGGAGTGGCTCCCGGACAGGGGGAATACAGGAGACCCAGTACTTC,CAWSGSRTGGIQETQYF